The 19 T cell receptor beta chains reported below all come from one sample, sequenced in a study of cytomegalovirus exposure and HLA in healthy donors. Primers: 60 Vbeta forward and 13 Jbeta reverse. Clones were read by immunoSEQ multiplex PCR, and TCRdb kept only the in-frame ones, dropping some. There are 150,000 to 180,000 clones in the sample; more than 70% occur only once, and about 5.6% lies in the top ten. Sequenced material: PBMCs. The receptors were sampled from a woman aged 40 to 50 in good health and CMV-seropositive.

The V call is TRBV5-1, the J call TRBJ2-1, with D perhaps assigned TRBD1 or TRBD2 (5 bases each). V lost 4 bases to trimming and J lost 7 bases, with 18 bases between them. This CDR3 is built from 15 residues. Germline CDR1 and CDR2: SGHRS and YFSETQ. This CDR3 is CASSVGPRQANEQFF. The CDR3 DNA is TGCGCCAGCAGCGTGGGACCCAGGCAGGCGAATGAGCAGTTCTTC.

This rearrangement joins TRBV19 to TRBJ2-4; 13 bases agree with TRBD2. The germline CDR1 and CDR2 sequences are LNHDA and SQIVND (reference sequence). This CDR3 has 15 residues. With 3 bases clipped from V and 5 bases from J, the junction kept 1 base outside the gene matches. The DNA for the CDR3 is TGTGCCAGTAGTATTACTAGCGGGGGGGAAAACATTCAGTACTTC. This translates into CASSITSGGENIQYF.

The sample holds a few counts of this clone. In DNA form, the CDR3 reads TGCGCCAGCAGCTTGGGACTAGCGGGAGGGCCTAGCACAGATACGCAGTATTTT. Its translation is CASSLGLAGGPSTDTQYF. The V gene is TRBV5-1, the J gene TRBJ2-3, with 14 bases identical to TRBD2. The CDR3 sequence is 18 residues long. Trimming cost V 0 bases and J 0 bases; bases outside gene matches: 3. Germline CDR1 SGHRS, CDR2 YFSETQ.

This rearrangement joins TRBV28 to TRBJ1-3, with D perhaps TRBD1 (6 bases). Deletions cut 1 base from V and 1 base from J, with 11 bases between. The CDR3 covers 16 residues. Germline lookup yields CDR1 MDHEN and CDR2 SYDVKM. CDR3 sequence (DNA): TGTGCCAGCAGTTTATTGGGGGCCAAGTCTGGAAACACCATATATTTT. It encodes CASSLLGAKSGNTIYF.

The chain couples TRBV28 to TRBJ1-2, with 9 bases that match TRBD1. The CDR3 totals 13 residues. V shed 11 bases, J shed 8 bases, and the junction held 12 bases outside the gene matches. Per the germline V gene, CDR1 is MDHEN and CDR2 is SYDVKM. CDR3 sequence (DNA): TGTGCCCACTCGACAGGGGGAAGGCACGGCTACACCTTC. This gives the protein CAHSTGGRHGYTF.

This sequence joins TRBV9 and TRBJ2-7; 9 bases are a match to TRBD2. Germline V gene lookup returns CDR1 SGDLS and CDR2 YYNGEE. The CDR3 sequence is 13 residues long. J gave up 7 bases and V 0 bases, and 2 bases lay outside the gene matches. The CDR3 loop reads CASSVGLAGEQYF. The CDR3 DNA sequence: TGTGCCAGCAGCGTAGGGCTAGCGGGGGAGCAGTACTTC.

J is TRBJ1-5 and V is TRBV6-6; D perhaps matches TRBD1 (6 bases). V lost 4 bases and J lost 4, with 8 bases in between. CDR1 and CDR2 from the germline V gene are MNHNY and SVGAGI (reference sequence). The CDR3 extends over 13 amino acids. The CDR3 DNA follows: TGTGCCAGCAGTTTGGACAGTAATCAGCCCCAGCATTTT. Encoded protein: CASSLDSNQPQHF.

The V and J genes are TRBV15 and TRBJ2-1; 9 bases are a match to TRBD1. From germline, CDR1 is LNHNV and CDR2 YYDKDF (reference sequence). The V gene end was trimmed by 3 bases and the J gene end by 5 bases; junction bases not matched to a gene: 5. The CDR3 sequence is 15 residues long. The CDR3 is CATSRVDRGNNEQFF. In DNA, the CDR3 is TGTGCCACCAGCAGGGTGGACAGGGGTAACAATGAGCAGTTCTTC.

The genes are TRBV6-1 and TRBJ2-5; 7 bases line up with TRBD1. The J call may be incorrect, as the DNA end agrees better with TRBJ2-7. Germline V gives CDR1 MNHNS, CDR2 SASEGT. CDR3 length equals 15 residues. The CDR3 sequence is CASKRGLTESYEQYF. The CDR3 coding sequence is TGTGCCAGCAAGAGGGGGCTGACGGAATCCTACGAGCAGTACTTC.

The chain recombines TRBV2 with TRBJ2-3; the match to TRBD2 covers 11 bases. CDR1 SNHLY and CDR2 FYNNEI come from the germline V gene. The CDR3 runs 18 residues. J gave up 0 bases and V 6 bases, and 11 bases lay outside the gene matches. The CDR3 loop is CASRRGTSGTGSTDTQYF. The CDR3 nucleotides are TGTGCCAGCAGGAGGGGGACTAGCGGCACAGGAAGCACAGATACGCAGTATTTT. Supplemented by reference TRBV2 and TRBJ2-3, the full variable domain reads EPEVTQTPSHQVTQMGQEVILRCVPISNHLYFYWYRQILGQKVEFLVSFYNNEISEKSEIFDDQFSVERPDGSNFTLKIRSTKLEDSAMYFCASRRGTSGTGSTDTQYFGPGTRLTVL.

The chain uses TRBV5-4 and TRBJ2-1, with 11 positions matching TRBD2. Per germline, CDR1 SGHNT and CDR2 YYREEE (reference sequence). Trimming removed 4 bases from V and 6 bases from J; junction bases left unmatched: 21. CDR3 size: 20 residues. CDR3 sequence reads: CASSEQGARTSGSLLNEQFF. As DNA, the CDR3 is TGTGCCAGCAGCGAACAGGGGGCTAGAACTAGCGGGAGCCTCCTCAATGAGCAGTTCTTC. Full variable domain (rest looked up from reference TRBV5-4 and TRBJ2-1): ETGVTQSPTHLIKTRGQQVTLRCSSQSGHNTVSWYQQALGQGPQFIFQYYREEENGRGNFPPRFSGLQFPNYSSELNVNALELDDSALYLCASSEQGARTSGSLLNEQFFGPGTRLTVL.

The count of this clone is one. The chain joins TRBV27 to TRBJ2-1, with TRBD2 matching over 7 bases. The CDR3 is 13 amino acids. V shed 8 bases, J shed 7 bases, and the junction held 8 bases outside the gene matches. The germline V gene has CDR1 MNHEY and CDR2 SMNVEV (reference sequence). CDR3 coding DNA: TGTGCCAGCCGGCGCTTGGGAGGGAATGAGCAGTTCTTC. It is translated as CASRRLGGNEQFF.

This clone was recorded only once. The chain uses TRBV7-2 and TRBJ2-3; 8 bases agree with TRBD2. Germline V gives CDR1 SGHTA, CDR2 FQGNSA. J gave up 4 bases and V 2 bases, and 8 bases lay outside the gene matches. There are 16 residues in the CDR3. CDR3 region: CASSLLRAGVSDTQYF. DNA of the CDR3: TGTGCCAGCAGCTTACTCCGAGCGGGAGTGTCAGATACGCAGTATTTT. The complete variable domain, with remaining parts taken from reference TRBV7-2 and TRBJ2-3, reads GAGVSQSPSNKVTEKGKDVELRCDPISGHTALYWYRQSLGQGLEFLIYFQGNSAPDKSGLPSDRFSAERTGGSVSTLTIQRTQQEDSAVYLCASSLLRAGVSDTQYFGPGTRLTVL.

This sequence joins TRBV28 and TRBJ2-5; TRBD2 matches at 9 bases. V lost 6 bases to trimming and J lost 5 bases; unmatched junction nucleotides: 19. This CDR3 has 18 residues. The germline CDR1 and CDR2 sequences are MDHEN and SYDVKM. The chain's CDR3 is CASSPHGMAGGLGETQYF. The CDR3 DNA sequence: TGTGCCAGCAGCCCCCATGGGATGGCGGGAGGGTTGGGGGAGACCCAGTACTTC.

The chain is built from TRBV2 and TRBJ2-7; possible D gene TRBD2, 5 bases. Germline lookup yields CDR1 SNHLY and CDR2 FYNNEI. Trimming cost V 10 bases and J 2 bases, with 15 bases left between them. The CDR3 covers 13 residues. DNA for the CDR3: TGTGCCACATCCCTTGGACTTGCCTACGAGCAGTACTTC. Protein product: CATSLGLAYEQYF.

The chain joins TRBV10-3 to TRBJ2-7; TRBD2 matches 9 bases. Germline loops: CDR1 ENHRY, CDR2 SYGVKD. Germline trimming cut 6 bases from V and 0 bases from J; bases unmatched to any gene: 6. The CDR3 loop spans 15 amino acids. The CDR3 is CAISRTSGPSYEQYF. CDR3 bases: TGTGCCATCAGCCGCACTAGCGGGCCCTCCTACGAGCAGTACTTC.

The chain uses TRBV19 and TRBJ1-1; 9 bases match TRBD1. V gave up 6 bases and J gave up 5 bases; unmatched junction bases: 10. Germline V gene lookup returns CDR1 LNHDA and CDR2 SQIVND (reference sequence). This CDR3 has 15 residues. The CDR3 spells CASRGGQGRMTEAFF. Written as DNA, the CDR3 is TGTGCCAGTAGGGGGGGACAGGGACGGATGACTGAAGCTTTCTTT.

The rearrangement joins TRBV1 to TRBJ1-3; the D call of TRBD1 is as the table states it, not checked on the DNA. TRBV1 is given as a pseudogene. CDR3 length: 19 residues. The DNA for the CDR3 is TGCACCAGCAGCCTCAAGCCCCAAGACATCCTCACCTCTGGAAACACCATATATTTT. It encodes CTSSLKPQDILTSGNTIYF.

The chain carries TRBV7-6 and TRBJ2-7; 7 bases line up with TRBD1. Germline-derived CDR1 and CDR2 are SGHVS and FNYEAQ. The CDR3 length is 15 residues. Trimming at V came to 5 bases and at J to 4 bases, leaving 11 bases not matched to a gene. The CDR3 here is CASSEGAGDPYEQYF. In DNA, the CDR3 is TGTGCCAGCAGCGAGGGGGCAGGAGACCCTTACGAGCAGTACTTC.